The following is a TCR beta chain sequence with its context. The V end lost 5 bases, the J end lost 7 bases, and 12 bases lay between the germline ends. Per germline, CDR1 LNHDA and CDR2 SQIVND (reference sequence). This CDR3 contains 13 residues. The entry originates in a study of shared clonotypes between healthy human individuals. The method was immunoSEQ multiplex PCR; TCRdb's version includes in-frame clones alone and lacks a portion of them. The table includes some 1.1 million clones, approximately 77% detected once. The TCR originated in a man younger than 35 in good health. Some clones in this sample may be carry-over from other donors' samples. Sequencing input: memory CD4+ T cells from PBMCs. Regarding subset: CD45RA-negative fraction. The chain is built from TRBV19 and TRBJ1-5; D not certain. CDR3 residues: CASSPGAVQPQHF. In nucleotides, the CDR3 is TGTGCCAGTAGTCCCGGAGCTGTCCAGCCCCAGCATTTT.